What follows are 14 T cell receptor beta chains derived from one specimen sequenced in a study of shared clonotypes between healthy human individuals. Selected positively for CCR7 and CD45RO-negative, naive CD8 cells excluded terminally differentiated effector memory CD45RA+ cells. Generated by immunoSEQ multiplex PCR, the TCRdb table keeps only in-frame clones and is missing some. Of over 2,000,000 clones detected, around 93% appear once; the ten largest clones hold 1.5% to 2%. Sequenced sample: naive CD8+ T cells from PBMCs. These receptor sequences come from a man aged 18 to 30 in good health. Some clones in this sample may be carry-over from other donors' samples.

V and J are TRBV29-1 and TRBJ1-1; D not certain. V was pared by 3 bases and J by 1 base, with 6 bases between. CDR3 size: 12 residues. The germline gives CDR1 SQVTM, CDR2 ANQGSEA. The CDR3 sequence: CSVEEGNTEAFF. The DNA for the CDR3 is TGCAGCGTTGAGGAGGGGAACACTGAAGCTTTCTTT.

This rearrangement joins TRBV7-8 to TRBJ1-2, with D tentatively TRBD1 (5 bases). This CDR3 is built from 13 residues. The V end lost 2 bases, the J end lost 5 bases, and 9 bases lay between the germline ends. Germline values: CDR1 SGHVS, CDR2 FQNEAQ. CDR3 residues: CASSLYDSYGYTF. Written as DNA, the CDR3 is TGTGCCAGCAGCTTATATGACAGTTATGGCTACACCTTC.

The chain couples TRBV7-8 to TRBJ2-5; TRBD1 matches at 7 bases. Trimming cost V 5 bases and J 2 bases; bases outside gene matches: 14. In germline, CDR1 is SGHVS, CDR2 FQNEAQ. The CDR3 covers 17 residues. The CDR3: CASSPRGTVGQQETQYF. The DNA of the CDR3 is TGTGCCAGCAGCCCCCGAGGGACAGTGGGTCAACAAGAGACCCAGTACTTC.

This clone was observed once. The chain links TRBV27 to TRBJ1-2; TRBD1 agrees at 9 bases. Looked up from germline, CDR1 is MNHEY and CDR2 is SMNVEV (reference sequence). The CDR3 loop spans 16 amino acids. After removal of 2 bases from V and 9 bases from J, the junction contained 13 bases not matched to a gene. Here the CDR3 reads CASSLGTGTGMGRYTF. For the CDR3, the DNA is TGTGCCAGCAGTTTAGGAACCGGGACAGGGATGGGGCGCTACACCTTC.

The CDR3 DNA follows: TGTGCCACCCAGGCTCGTAGCGGGAGCAACGAGCAGTACTTC. Its translation: CATQARSGSNEQYF. This chain joins TRBV27 and TRBJ2-7; 9 bases map to TRBD2. CDR3 length: 14 residues. V gave up 10 bases and J gave up 5 bases; unmatched junction bases: 12. CDR1 and CDR2 (germline): MNHEY, SMNVEV (reference sequence).

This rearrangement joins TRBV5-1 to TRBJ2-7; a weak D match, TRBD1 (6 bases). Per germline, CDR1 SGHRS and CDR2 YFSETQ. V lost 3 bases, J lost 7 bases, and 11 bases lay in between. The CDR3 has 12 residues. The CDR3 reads CASSSLGQEQYF. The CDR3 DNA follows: TGCGCCAGCAGCTCCCTAGGACAGGAGCAGTACTTC.

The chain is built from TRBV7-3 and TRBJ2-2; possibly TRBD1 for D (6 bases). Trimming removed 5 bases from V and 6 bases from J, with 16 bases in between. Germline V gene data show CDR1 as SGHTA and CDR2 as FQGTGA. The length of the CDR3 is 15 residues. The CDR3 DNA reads TGTGCCAGCAGCCAAAGAGGGGGTCTCGCCGGGGAGCTGTTTTTT. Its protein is CASSQRGGLAGELFF.

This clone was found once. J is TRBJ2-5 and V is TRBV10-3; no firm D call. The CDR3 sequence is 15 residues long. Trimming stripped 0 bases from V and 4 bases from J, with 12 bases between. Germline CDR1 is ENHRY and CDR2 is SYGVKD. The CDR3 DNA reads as TGTGCCATCAGTGAGTCGGCGTCCTGGGGAGAGACCCAGTACTTC. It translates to CAISESASWGETQYF.

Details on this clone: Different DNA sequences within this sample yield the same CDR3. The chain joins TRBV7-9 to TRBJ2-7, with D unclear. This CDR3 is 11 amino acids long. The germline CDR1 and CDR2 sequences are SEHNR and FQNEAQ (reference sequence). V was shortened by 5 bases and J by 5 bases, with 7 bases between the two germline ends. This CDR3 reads CASSLSHEQYF. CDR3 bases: TGTGCCAGCAGCCTGTCCCACGAGCAGTACTTC.

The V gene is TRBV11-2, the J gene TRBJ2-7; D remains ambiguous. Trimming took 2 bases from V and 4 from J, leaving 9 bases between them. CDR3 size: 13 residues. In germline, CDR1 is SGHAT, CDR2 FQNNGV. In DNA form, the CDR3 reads TGTGCCAGCAGCTTAAGGTTGGGGTACGAGCAGTACTTC. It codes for CASSLRLGYEQYF.

In nucleotides, the CDR3 is TGTGCCAGCAGCTTAACAGGGAATGGCGACGAGCAGTACTTC. Translating gives CASSLTGNGDEQYF. The V gene is TRBV7-9, the J gene TRBJ2-7; TRBD1 might be the D (6 bases). This CDR3 contains 14 residues. In germline, CDR1 is SEHNR, CDR2 FQNEAQ (reference sequence). Trimming pared 2 bases from V and 5 bases from J, leaving 13 bases between. Supplemented by reference TRBV7-9 and TRBJ2-7, the full variable domain reads DTGVSQNPRHKITKRGQNVTFRCDPISEHNRLYWYRQTLGQGPEFLTYFQNEAQLEKSRLLSDRFSAERPKGSFSTLEIQRTEQGDSAMYLCASSLTGNGDEQYFGPGTRLTVT.

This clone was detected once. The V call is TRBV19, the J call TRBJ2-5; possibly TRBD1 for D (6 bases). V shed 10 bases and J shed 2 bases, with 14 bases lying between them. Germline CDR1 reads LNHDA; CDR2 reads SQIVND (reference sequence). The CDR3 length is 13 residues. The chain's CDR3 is CATRGGVQETQYF. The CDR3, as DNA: TGTGCCACCCGAGGGGGAGTTCAAGAGACCCAGTACTTC.

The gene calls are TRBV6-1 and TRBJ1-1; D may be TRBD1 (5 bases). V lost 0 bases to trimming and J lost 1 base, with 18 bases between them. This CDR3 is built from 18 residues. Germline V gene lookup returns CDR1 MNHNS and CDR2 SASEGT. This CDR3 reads CASSEARQGLRGNTEAFF. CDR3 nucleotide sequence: TGTGCCAGCAGTGAAGCTCGGCAGGGACTAAGAGGGAACACTGAAGCTTTCTTT.

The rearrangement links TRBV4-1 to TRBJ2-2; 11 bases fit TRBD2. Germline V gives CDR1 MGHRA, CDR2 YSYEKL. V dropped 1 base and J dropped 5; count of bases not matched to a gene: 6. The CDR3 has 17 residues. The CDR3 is CASSQAYSGRGTGELFF. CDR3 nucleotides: TGCGCCAGCAGCCAAGCCTATAGCGGGAGGGGGACCGGGGAGCTGTTTTTT.